The next 20 T cell receptor beta chains were all read from a single sample in a study of monozygotic twins with inflammatory bowel disease. TCRdb re-called the 5' RACE reads, yielding one record per CDR3 amino acid sequence without DNA. The ten top clones account for 2% to 2.5%, within a sample of a few hundred thousand distinct CDR3 sequences. The specimen was blood. These TCRs come from a human donor with ulcerative colitis or Crohn's disease, or a healthy co-twin of an affected twin (not recorded which).

J is TRBJ1-2 and V is TRBV29-1; the D gene TCRdb calls, TRBD1, cannot be checked with no DNA. The CDR3 loop spans 12 amino acids. Germline CDR1 reads SQVTM; CDR2 reads ANQGSEA. CDR3 residues: CSVLQGAQGYTF. Filled out from reference TRBV29-1 and TRBJ1-2, the complete variable domain reads SAVISQKPSRDICQRGTSLTIQCQVDSQVTMMFWYRQQPGQSLTLIATANQGSEATYESGFVIDKFPISRPNLTFSTLTVSNMSPEDSSIYLCSVLQGAQGYTFGSGTRLTVV.

The chain couples TRBV5-1 to TRBJ2-2; TCRdb's D gene call, TRBD1, goes unchecked for lack of DNA. This CDR3 comprises 16 residues. Germline values: CDR1 SGHRS, CDR2 YFSETQ. This chain's CDR3 is CAISFPGATNTGELFF.

The chain carries TRBV5-1 and TRBJ1-5. The CDR3 sequence is 16 residues long. Per germline, CDR1 SGHRS and CDR2 YFSETQ. The CDR3 loop is CASSLGPRDSNQPQHF.

V and J are TRBV27 and TRBJ1-2; the D call of TRBD1 rests on TCRdb alone, since no DNA is present to check it. Germline CDR1 is MNHEY and CDR2 is SMNVEV (reference sequence). This CDR3 is built from 13 residues. CDR3 in amino acids: CASMPAGAYGYTF.

V gene TRBV4-1 combines with J gene TRBJ2-1. CDR3 length: 15 amino acids. The germline V gene has CDR1 MGHRA and CDR2 YSYEKL. CDR3 protein: CASNPGEHTTNEQFF.

V usage is TRBV20-1 and J usage is TRBJ1-2. The length of the CDR3 is 15 residues. Germline CDR1 DFQATT, CDR2 SNEGSKA (reference sequence). CDR3 in amino acids: CSARGPFAGKNGYTF.

The CDR3 sequence: CASSQGTGYYEQYF. The gene calls are TRBV3-1 and TRBJ2-7; TCRdb designates TRBD1, a call that cannot be tested without DNA. Per the germline V gene, CDR1 is LGHDT and CDR2 is YNNKEL (reference sequence). This CDR3 is built from 14 residues.

The genes are TRBV5-6 and TRBJ1-5; TCRdb's assignment of TRBD1 cannot be checked, as there is no DNA. Germline V gene lookup returns CDR1 SGHDT and CDR2 YYEEEE. The CDR3 has 16 residues. The CDR3: CASSLRVRGQDQPQHF.

The chain couples TRBV6-1 to TRBJ1-3. The CDR3 has 16 amino acids. Germline assignment: CDR1 MNHNS and CDR2 SASEGT. The CDR3 loop is CASTGTAGNSGNTIYF.

CDR3 loop: CASSLGWPMNTGELFF. V is TRBV5-1 and J is TRBJ2-2. The CDR3 totals 16 residues. CDR1 SGHRS and CDR2 YFSETQ come from the germline V gene. The entire variable domain, with the rest obtained from reference TRBV5-1 and TRBJ2-2, is as follows: KAGVTQTPRYLIKTRGQQVTLSCSPISGHRSVSWYQQTPGQGLQFLFEYFSETQRNKGNFPGRFSGRQFSNSRSEMNVSTLELGDSALYLCASSLGWPMNTGELFFGEGSRLTVL.

The rearrangement uses TRBV28 and TRBJ2-1; the TRBD2 assignment by TCRdb is unverifiable without DNA. From germline, CDR1 is MDHEN and CDR2 SYDVKM. This CDR3 is built from 17 residues. The CDR3 sequence is CASRPRLAGGRGNEQFF.

The rearrangement links TRBV14 to TRBJ1-1; the TRBD1 assignment by TCRdb is unverifiable without DNA. The CDR3 runs to 13 residues. Germline CDR1 is SGHDN and CDR2 is FVKESK. The CDR3 protein is CASSQRGTMAAFF.

This chain uses TRBV5-4 with TRBJ2-1. The CDR3 totals 15 residues. Germline CDR1 SGHNT, CDR2 YYREEE (reference sequence). CDR3 region: CASSALGSSYNEQFF.

V is TRBV20-1 and J is TRBJ2-7. Germline V gene data show CDR1 as DFQATT and CDR2 as SNEGSKA (reference sequence). The CDR3 loop spans 11 amino acids. CDR3 loop: CSARQTYEQYF.

The chain carries TRBV29-1 and TRBJ1-2; with no DNA, the TCRdb D assignment of TRBD1 cannot be verified. Germline V CDR1 and CDR2: SQVTM, ANQGSEA. CDR3 length: 13 amino acids. The CDR3 spells CSVDAVGRYGYTF.

V and J are TRBV18 and TRBJ2-1. The CDR3 is 16 amino acids. Germline V gives CDR1 KGHSH, CDR2 LQKENI. The chain's CDR3 is CASSPPGRSSYNEQFF.

The chain employs TRBV25-1 and TRBJ2-7; the TRBD1 assignment by TCRdb is unverifiable without DNA. This CDR3 contains 15 residues. CDR1 MGHDK and CDR2 SYGVNS come from the germline V gene. The CDR3 reads CASSTPGTAAYEQYF.

The chain uses TRBV18 and TRBJ2-2; TCRdb's D call, TRBD2, is unchecked because there is no DNA. This CDR3 comprises 14 residues. The germline V gene has CDR1 KGHSH and CDR2 LQKENI. The CDR3 here is CASQSNSGTGELFF. Full variable domain (remainder filled in from reference TRBV18 and TRBJ2-2): NAGVMQNPRHLVRRRGQEARLRCSPMKGHSHVYWYRQLPEEGLKFMVYLQKENIIDESGMPKERFSAEFPKEGPSILRIQQVVRGDSAAYFCASQSNSGTGELFFGEGSRLTVL.

The rearrangement links TRBV5-1 to TRBJ2-3; without DNA, the TCRdb call of TRBD2 cannot be checked. This CDR3 has 13 residues. Germline CDR1 is SGHRS and CDR2 is YFSETQ. CDR3 region: CASRALAVGTQYF.

This sequence joins TRBV29-1 and TRBJ2-5; the TCRdb call, TRBD1, lacks DNA for checking. Germline V gene lookup returns CDR1 SQVTM and CDR2 ANQGSEA. The CDR3 sequence is 13 residues long. CDR3 sequence: CSVEGQGRETQYF.